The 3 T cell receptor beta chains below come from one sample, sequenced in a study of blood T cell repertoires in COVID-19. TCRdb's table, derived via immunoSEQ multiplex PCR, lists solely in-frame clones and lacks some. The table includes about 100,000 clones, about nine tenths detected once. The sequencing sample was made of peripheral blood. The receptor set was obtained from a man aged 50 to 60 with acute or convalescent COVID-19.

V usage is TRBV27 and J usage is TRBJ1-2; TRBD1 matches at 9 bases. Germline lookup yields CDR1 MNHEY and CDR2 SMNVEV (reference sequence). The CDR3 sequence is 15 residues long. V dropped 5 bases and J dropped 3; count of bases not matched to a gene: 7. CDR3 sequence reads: CASSPDRGKDYGYTF. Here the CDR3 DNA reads TGTGCCAGCAGTCCAGACAGGGGGAAGGACTATGGCTACACCTTC.

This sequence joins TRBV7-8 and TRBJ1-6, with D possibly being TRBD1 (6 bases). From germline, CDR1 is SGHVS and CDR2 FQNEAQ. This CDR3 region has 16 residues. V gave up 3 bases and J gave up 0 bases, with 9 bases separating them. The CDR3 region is CASSFPTGSYNSPLHF. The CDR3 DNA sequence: TGTGCCAGCAGCTTCCCGACAGGCTCCTATAATTCACCCCTCCACTTT.

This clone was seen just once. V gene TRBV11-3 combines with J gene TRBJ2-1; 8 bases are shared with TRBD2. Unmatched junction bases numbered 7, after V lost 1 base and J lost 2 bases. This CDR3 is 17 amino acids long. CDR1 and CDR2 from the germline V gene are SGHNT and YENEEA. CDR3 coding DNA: TGTGCCAGCAGCTTAGTCGGAGCGGGAGTGACCTACAATGAGCAGTTCTTC. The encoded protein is CASSLVGAGVTYNEQFF.